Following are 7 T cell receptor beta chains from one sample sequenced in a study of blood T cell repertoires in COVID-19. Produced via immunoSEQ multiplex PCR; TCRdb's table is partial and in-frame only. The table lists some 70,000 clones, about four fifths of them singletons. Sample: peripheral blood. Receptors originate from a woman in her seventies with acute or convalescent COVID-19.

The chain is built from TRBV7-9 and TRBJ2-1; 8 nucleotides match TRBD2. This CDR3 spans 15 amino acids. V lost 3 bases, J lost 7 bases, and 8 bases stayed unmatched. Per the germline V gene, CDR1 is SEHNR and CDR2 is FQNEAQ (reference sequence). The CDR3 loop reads CASSLWGLELNEQFF. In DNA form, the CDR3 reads TGTGCCAGCAGCTTGTGGGGACTAGAGTTGAATGAGCAGTTCTTC. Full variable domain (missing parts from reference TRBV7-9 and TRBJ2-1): DTGVSQNPRHKITKRGQNVTFRCDPISEHNRLYWYRQTLGQGPEFLTYFQNEAQLEKSRLLSDRFSAERPKGSFSTLEIQRTEQGDSAMYLCASSLWGLELNEQFFGPGTRLTVL.

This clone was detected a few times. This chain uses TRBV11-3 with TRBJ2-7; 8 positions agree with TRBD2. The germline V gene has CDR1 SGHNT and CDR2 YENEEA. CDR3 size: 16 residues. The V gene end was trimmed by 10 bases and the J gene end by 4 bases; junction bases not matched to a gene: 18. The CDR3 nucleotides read TGTGCCATCGAACTGTTATCGGCGGGAGGAGTATACGAGCAGTACTTC. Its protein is CAIELLSAGGVYEQYF.

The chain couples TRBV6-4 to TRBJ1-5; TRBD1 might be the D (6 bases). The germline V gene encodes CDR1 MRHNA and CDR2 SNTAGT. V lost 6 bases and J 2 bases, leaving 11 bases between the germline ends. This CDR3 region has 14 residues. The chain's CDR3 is CASSPPGGNQPQHF. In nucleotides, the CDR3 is TGTGCCAGCAGCCCCCCAGGGGGCAATCAGCCCCAGCATTTT.

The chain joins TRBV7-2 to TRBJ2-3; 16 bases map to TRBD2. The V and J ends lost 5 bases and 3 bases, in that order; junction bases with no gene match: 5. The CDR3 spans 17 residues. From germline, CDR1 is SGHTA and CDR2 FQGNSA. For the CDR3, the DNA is TGTGCCAGCAGCGCTCCGGGACTAGCGGGAGGGACAGATACGCAGTATTTT. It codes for CASSAPGLAGGTDTQYF.

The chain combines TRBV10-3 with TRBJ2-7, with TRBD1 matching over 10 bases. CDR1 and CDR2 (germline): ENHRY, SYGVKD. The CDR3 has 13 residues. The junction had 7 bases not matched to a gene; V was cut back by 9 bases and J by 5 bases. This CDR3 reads CAIKGQGVDEQYF. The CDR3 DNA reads TGTGCCATTAAAGGACAGGGGGTTGACGAGCAGTACTTC.

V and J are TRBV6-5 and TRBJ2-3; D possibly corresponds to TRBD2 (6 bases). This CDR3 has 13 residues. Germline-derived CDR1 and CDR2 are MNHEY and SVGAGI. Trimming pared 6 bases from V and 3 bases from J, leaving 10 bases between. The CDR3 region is CASRAGSTDTQYF. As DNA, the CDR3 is TGTGCCAGCAGGGCGGGAAGTACAGATACGCAGTATTTT.

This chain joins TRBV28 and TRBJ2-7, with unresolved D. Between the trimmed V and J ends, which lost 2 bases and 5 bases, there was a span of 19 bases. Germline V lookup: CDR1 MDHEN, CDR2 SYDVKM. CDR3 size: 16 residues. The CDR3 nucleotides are TGTGCCAGCAGTTTACCCTCTTTCTCAGGTTACAACGAGCAGTACTTC. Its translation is CASSLPSFSGYNEQYF.